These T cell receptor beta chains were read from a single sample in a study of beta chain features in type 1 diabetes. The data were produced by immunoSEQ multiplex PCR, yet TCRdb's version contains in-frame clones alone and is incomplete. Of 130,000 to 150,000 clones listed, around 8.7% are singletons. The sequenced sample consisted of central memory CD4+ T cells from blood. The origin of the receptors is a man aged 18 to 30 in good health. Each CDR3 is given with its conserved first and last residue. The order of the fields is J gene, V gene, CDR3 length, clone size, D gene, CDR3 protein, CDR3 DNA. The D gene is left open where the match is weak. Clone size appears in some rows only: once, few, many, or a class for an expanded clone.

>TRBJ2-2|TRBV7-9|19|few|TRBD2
CASSLALASGAKNTGELFF
TGTGCCAGCAGCTTAGCGCTGGCTAGCGGGGCGAAGAACACCGGGGAGCTGTTTTTT
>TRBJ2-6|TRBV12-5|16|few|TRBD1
CASGPGTGPGANVLTF
TGTGCTAGTGGCCCCGGGACAGGGCCTGGGGCCAACGTCCTGACTTTC
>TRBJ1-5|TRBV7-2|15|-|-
CASSLTGGSNQPQHF
TGTGCCAGCAGCTTAACTGGGGGGAGCAATCAGCCCCAGCATTTT
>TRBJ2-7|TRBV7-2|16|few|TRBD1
CASSLRSGQAAYEQYF
TGTGCCAGCAGCTTAAGGTCGGGACAGGCTGCCTACGAGCAGTACTTC
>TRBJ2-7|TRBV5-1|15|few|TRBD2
CASSSSTGGHDEQYF
TGCGCCAGCAGCTCTTCGACGGGGGGGCACGACGAGCAGTACTTC
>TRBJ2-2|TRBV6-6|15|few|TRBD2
CASSQTSGGTGELFF
TGTGCCAGCAGCCAAACTAGCGGGGGAACCGGGGAGCTGTTTTTT
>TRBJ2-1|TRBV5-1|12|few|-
CASSLPSSFQFF
TGCGCCAGCAGCTTACCATCTAGCTTTCAGTTCTTC
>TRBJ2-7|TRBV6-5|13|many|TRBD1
CAVRTGGDYEQYF
TGTGCTGTCCGGACAGGGGGCGATTACGAGCAGTACTTC
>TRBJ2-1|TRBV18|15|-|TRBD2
CASSQTSGGVHEQFF
TGTGCCAGCTCACAGACTAGCGGGGGGGTCCATGAGCAGTTCTTC
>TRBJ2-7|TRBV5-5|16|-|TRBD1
CASSLAPGQGMHEQYF
TGTGCCAGCAGCTTGGCCCCGGGACAGGGTATGCACGAGCAGTACTTC
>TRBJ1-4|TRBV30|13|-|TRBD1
CAWSDTPTGGRVF
TGTGCCTGGAGTGACACCCCAACAGGGGGGCGCGTTTTT
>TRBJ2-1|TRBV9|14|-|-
CASSVDPVRDEQFF
TGTGCCAGCAGCGTAGATCCTGTGCGGGATGAGCAGTTCTTC
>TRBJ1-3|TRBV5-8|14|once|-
CASSLPGAGNTIYF
TGTGCCAGCAGCTTGCCAGGGGCGGGAAACACCATATATTTT
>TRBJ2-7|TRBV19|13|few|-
CASSTPPYYEQYF
TGTGCCAGTAGCACCCCGCCCTACTACGAGCAGTACTTC
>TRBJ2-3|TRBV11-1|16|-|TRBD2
CASSSRTSGGTDTQYF
TGTGCCAGCAGCTCTAGGACTAGCGGGGGCACAGATACGCAGTATTTT
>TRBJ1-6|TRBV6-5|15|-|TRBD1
CASSYYPGGNSPLHF
TGTGCCAGCAGTTACTACCCAGGGGGGAATTCACCCCTCCACTTT
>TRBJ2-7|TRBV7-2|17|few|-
CASSLSVWAFKSYEQYF
TGTGCCAGCAGCTTGTCTGTGTGGGCGTTCAAAAGTTACGAGCAGTACTTC
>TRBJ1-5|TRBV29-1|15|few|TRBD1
CSVGETGNSNQPQHF
TGCAGCGTTGGTGAGACAGGGAATAGCAATCAGCCCCAGCATTTT
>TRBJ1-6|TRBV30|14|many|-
CAWRPGRNMAPLHF
TGTGCCTGGAGGCCCGGCAGGAATATGGCACCCCTCCACTTT
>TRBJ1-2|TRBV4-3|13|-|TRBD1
CASSQTGAYGYTF
TGCGCCAGCAGCCAAACAGGGGCCTATGGCTACACCTTC
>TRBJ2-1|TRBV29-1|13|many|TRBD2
CSVTSGGAYEQFF
TGCAGCGTGACTAGCGGGGGGGCCTATGAGCAGTTCTTC
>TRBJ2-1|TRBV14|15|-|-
CASSQVFGTPNEQFF
TGTGCCAGCAGCCAAGTATTCGGGACACCTAATGAGCAGTTCTTC
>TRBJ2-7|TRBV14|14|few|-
CASSQDLQGYEQYF
TGTGCCAGCAGCCAAGATCTGCAGGGCTACGAGCAGTACTTC
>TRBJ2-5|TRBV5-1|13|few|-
CASMTFGQETQYF
TGCGCCAGCATGACTTTCGGCCAAGAGACCCAGTACTTC
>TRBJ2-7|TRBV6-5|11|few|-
CASSSPYEQYF
TGTGCCAGCAGTTCCCCGTACGAGCAGTACTTC
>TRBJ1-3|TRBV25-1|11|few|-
CASSPGNTIYF
TGTGCCAGCAGTCCGGGAAACACCATATATTTT
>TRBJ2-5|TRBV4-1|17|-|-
CASSQVLSRKAPETQYF
TGCGCCAGCAGCCAAGTTTTGAGCCGCAAAGCACCGGAGACCCAGTACTTC
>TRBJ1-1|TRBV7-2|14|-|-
CASSKRAGETEAFF
TGTGCCAGCAGCAAAAGGGCAGGGGAGACTGAAGCTTTCTTT
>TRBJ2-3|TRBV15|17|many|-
CATSAHPLGPRTDTQYF
TGTGCCACCAGCGCACATCCCTTGGGGCCGCGCACAGATACGCAGTATTTT
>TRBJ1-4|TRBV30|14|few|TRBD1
CAWKKTGLDEKLFF
TGTGCCTGGAAAAAGACAGGGTTGGATGAAAAACTGTTTTTT
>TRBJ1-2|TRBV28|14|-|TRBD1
CASSFPGQGYGYTF
TGTGCCAGCAGTTTCCCCGGACAGGGGTATGGCTACACCTTC
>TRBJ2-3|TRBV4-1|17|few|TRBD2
CASSREAGGGYSDTQYF
TGCGCCAGCAGCCGAGAAGCGGGGGGTGGTTATTCGGATACGCAGTATTTT
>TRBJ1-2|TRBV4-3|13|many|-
CASSQDTRGGYTF
TGCGCCAGCAGCCAAGACACGAGAGGCGGCTACACCTTC
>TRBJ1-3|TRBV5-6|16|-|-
CASSFDDRLSGNTIYF
TGTGCCAGCAGCTTCGACGACAGGCTCTCTGGAAACACCATATATTTT
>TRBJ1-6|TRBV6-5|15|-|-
CASSYLVSVNSPLHF
TGTGCCAGCAGCTACCTAGTCTCCGTAAATTCACCCCTCCACTTT
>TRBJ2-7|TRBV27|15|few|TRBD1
CASSQAGTVTRGQYF
TGTGCCAGCAGTCAAGCAGGGACAGTGACGAGGGGGCAGTACTTC
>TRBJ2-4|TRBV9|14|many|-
CASSVTPTGNIQYF
TGTGCCAGCAGCGTAACACCGACGGGAAACATTCAGTACTTC
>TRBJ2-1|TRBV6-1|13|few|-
CASSDQPGGLQFF
TGTGCCAGCAGTGACCAGCCTGGGGGCCTTCAGTTCTTC
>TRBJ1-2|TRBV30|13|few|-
CAWSGGSSYGYTF
TGTGCCTGGAGTGGGGGCAGCAGCTATGGCTACACCTTC
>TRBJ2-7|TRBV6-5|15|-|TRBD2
CASSVDAGVAYEQYF
TGTGCCAGCAGTGTAGACGCGGGGGTAGCCTACGAGCAGTACTTC
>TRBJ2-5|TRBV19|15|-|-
CASSIRGGNEETQYF
TGTGCCAGTAGTATTAGGGGGGGAAATGAGGAGACCCAGTACTTC
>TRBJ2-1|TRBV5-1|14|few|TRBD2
CASSAWSGGGEQFF
TGCGCCAGCAGCGCCTGGAGCGGGGGTGGAGAGCAGTTCTTC
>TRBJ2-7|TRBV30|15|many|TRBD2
CAWSFSGASPYEQYF
TGTGCCTGGAGTTTCAGCGGGGCCTCTCCCTACGAGCAGTACTTC
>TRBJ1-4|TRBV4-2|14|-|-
CASSQEGGNEKLFF
TGTGCCAGCAGCCAAGAGGGGGGGAACGAAAAACTGTTTTTT
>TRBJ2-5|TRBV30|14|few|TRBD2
CAWSGTSGGAVDYF
TGTGCCTGGAGTGGGACTAGCGGGGGCGCAGTGGATTACTTC
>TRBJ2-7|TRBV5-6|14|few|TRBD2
CASSSPRGGSTLYF
TGTGCCAGCAGCTCCCCCCGGGGAGGGAGTACGCTGTACTTC
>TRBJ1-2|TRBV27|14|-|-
CASSLRAGEYGYTF
TGTGCCAGCAGTTTACGGGCAGGGGAATATGGCTACACCTTC
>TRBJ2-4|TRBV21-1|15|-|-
CASSKEIGGKNIQYF
TGTGCCAGCAGCAAAGAAATCGGGGGCAAAAACATTCAGTACTTC
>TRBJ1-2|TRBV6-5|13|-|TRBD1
CASGETGDYGYTF
TGTGCCAGCGGTGAGACAGGGGACTATGGCTACACCTTC
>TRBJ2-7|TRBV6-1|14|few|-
CASSWSDRTYEQYF
TGTGCCAGCAGTTGGAGCGACCGGACCTACGAGCAGTACTTC
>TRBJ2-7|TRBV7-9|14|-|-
CASSPDTSPYEQYF
TGTGCCAGCAGCCCCGACACGAGTCCCTACGAGCAGTACTTC
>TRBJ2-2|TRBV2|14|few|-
CASSYGGDTGELFF
TGTGCCAGCAGTTATGGAGGGGACACCGGGGAGCTGTTTTTT
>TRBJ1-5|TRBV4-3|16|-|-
CASSQEGGTGNQPQHF
TGCGCCAGCAGCCAAGAGGGGGGGACGGGAAATCAGCCCCAGCATTTT
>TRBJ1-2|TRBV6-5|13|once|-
CASSYSTNYGYTF
TGTGCCAGCAGTTACAGCACTAACTATGGCTACACCTTC
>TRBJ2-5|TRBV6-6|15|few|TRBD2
CASSRAGGAKETQYF
TGTGCCAGCAGTCGGGCGGGGGGGGCCAAAGAGACCCAGTACTTC
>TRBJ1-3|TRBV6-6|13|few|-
CASSYSEDSTIYF
TGTGCCAGCAGTTACTCGGAGGATTCCACCATATATTTT
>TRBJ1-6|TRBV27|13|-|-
CASTQRQRSPLHF
TGTGCCAGCACCCAAAGACAGAGATCACCCCTCCACTTT
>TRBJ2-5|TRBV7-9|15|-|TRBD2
CASSFWTSDAETQYF
TGTGCCAGCAGCTTTTGGACTAGCGACGCCGAGACCCAGTACTTC